Listed here are 11 T cell receptor beta chains from one sample, sequenced in a study of tumor and adjacent non-tumor tissue in lung cancer. The library came from three nested PCR rounds adapted from ARM-PCR protocols. TCRdb used MiXCR to reprocess the multiplex PCR reads, holding one entry per CDR3 protein. The sample includes 120,000 to 150,000 distinct CDR3 sequences, 66% seen only once; the top ten take 15% to 20%. The template was RNA from unsorted bulk tissue. The source material was lung tumor tissue. The source is a man in his fifties or sixties with small cell lung cancer.

On this clonotype: A read error may explain this, as a much larger clone is one base away. This chain uses TRBV11-2 with TRBJ1-2; D perhaps matches TRBD1 (5 bases). Germline CDR1 SGHAT, CDR2 FQNNGV. The CDR3 is 12 residues long. Trimming removed 3 bases at V and 7 bases at J, with 9 bases between. DNA for the CDR3: TGTGCCAGCAGCTTCAGGGCAGCTGGCTACACCTTC. The encoded protein is CASSFRAAGYTF.

This clonotype was detected many times. The genes are TRBV20-1 and TRBJ2-1; TRBD2 aligns across 9 bases. The V segment lost 5 bases and the J segment 6 bases; nucleotides outside the gene matches: 8. The CDR3 extends over 14 amino acids. Germline CDR1 reads DFQATT; CDR2 reads SNEGSKA (reference sequence). The CDR3 is CSAVSGRGINEQFF. Here the CDR3 DNA reads TGCAGTGCTGTTAGCGGGAGAGGGATCAATGAGCAGTTCTTC.

This clonotype was seen ten or more times. This chain uses TRBV20-1 with TRBJ2-3, with a tentative D call TRBD1 (6 bases). Per germline, CDR1 DFQATT and CDR2 SNEGSKA (reference sequence). The CDR3 extends over 14 amino acids. V dropped 0 bases and J dropped 2 bases, with 9 bases sitting between them. CDR3 sequence reads: CSARDQGFTDTQYF. CDR3 in DNA: TGCAGTGCTAGAGATCAGGGGTTCACAGATACGCAGTATTTT.

A word on this clonotype: The junction departs from germline at one end; a sequencing error may be responsible. The V call is TRBV12-3 or TRBV12-4, the J call TRBJ2-1, with a weak D call TRBD2 (6 bases). This CDR3 has 16 amino acids. The CDR3 reads CASCFYSGNRGNEQFF. The CDR3 nucleotides are TGTGCCAGCTGTTTCTATTCGGGTAACCGGGGGAACGAGCAGTTCTTC.

This clonotype came up a few times. A much larger clonotype is one base distant, so this may be a read error. The chain combines TRBV4-2 with TRBJ1-2; D call uncertain. The CDR3 runs 18 residues. Per germline, CDR1 LGHNA and CDR2 YNFKEQ. The CDR3 bases are TGTGCCAGCAGCCAAGAAATCGGCCAGTCAGGCCACGGCTATGGCTGCACCTTC. Encoded protein: CASSQEIGQSGHGYGCTF.

V gene TRBV11-2 combines with J gene TRBJ2-1, with TRBD2 as a possible D gene (6 bases). Germline loops: CDR1 SGHAT, CDR2 FQNNGV. The germline V and J ends were trimmed by 5 bases and 10 bases, with 27 bases remaining between them. The CDR3 covers 17 residues. The CDR3 DNA reads TGTGCCAGCAGCAGGGGACTGGCAGGAGAAGGTTGGCGCGAGCAGTTCTTC. This codes for CASSRGLAGEGWREQFF.

A word on this clonotype: Lacking the conserved final phenylalanine or tryptophan, this CDR3 likely reflects a read error. This sequence joins TRBV11-3 and TRBJ2-5, with TRBD2 matching 7 bases. V dropped 2 bases and J dropped 5; count of bases not matched to a gene: 5. The CDR3 runs 14 residues. Looked up from germline, CDR1 is SGHNT and CDR2 is YENEEA. The CDR3 region has the DNA TGTGCCAGCAGCTTAAGCGGGATCCCGGAGACCCAGTACTTA. Its protein is CASSLSGIPETQYL.

This sequence joins TRBV5-4 and TRBJ2-3; the D is unclear. This CDR3 has 13 residues. The V and J ends lost 2 bases and 2 bases respectively, with 6 bases between them. Germline CDR1 and CDR2: SGHNT and YYREEE (reference sequence). The CDR3: CASSLVDTDTQYF. CDR3 bases: TGTGCCAGCAGCTTAGTCGACACAGATACGCAGTATTTT.

The rearrangement joins TRBV5-1 to TRBJ2-7; D may be TRBD2 (5 bases). V was shortened by 0 bases and J by 5 bases, with 9 bases between the two germline ends. Per germline, CDR1 SGHRS and CDR2 YFSETQ. The CDR3 runs 13 residues. Here the CDR3 reads CASSLAPGNEQYV. For the CDR3, the DNA is TGCGCCAGCAGCTTGGCGCCGGGAAACGAGCAGTACGTC.

A word on this clonotype: This may be a read error: a much more frequent sequence differs by one nucleotide. The chain couples TRBV20-1 to TRBJ1-5; perhaps TRBD1 as D (5 bases). Germline CDR1 and CDR2: DFQATT and SNEGSKA (reference sequence). This CDR3 has 14 amino acids. The ends were cut back, 5 bases at V and 7 bases at J, with 18 bases in the middle. The CDR3 DNA reads TGCAGTGCTCGCGACGGGGCTAGTGAACAGCCCCAGCATTTT. Encoded protein: CSARDGASEQPQHF.

This clonotype was picked up a small number of times. The CDR3 loop is CSASPPSGQGFNEQFF. CDR3 coding DNA: TGCAGTGCTAGTCCCCCCTCGGGACAGGGATTCAATGAGCAGTTCTTC. The rearrangement uses TRBV20-1 and TRBJ2-1, with 9 bases lining up with TRBD1. This CDR3 is built from 16 residues. The V gene's germline CDR1 is DFQATT and CDR2 SNEGSKA (reference sequence). After removal of 3 bases from V and 6 bases from J, the junction contained 12 bases not matched to a gene.